A selection of T cell receptor beta chains follows, all from one sample in a study of blood T cell repertoires in COVID-19. Measured with immunoSEQ multiplex PCR; TCRdb has only the in-frame clones, and not every one. The repertoire holds around 91,000 clones, with about 85% as singletons. The sequenced material came from peripheral blood. These receptor sequences come from a man at least 80 years old with acute or convalescent COVID-19. The CDR3 runs from the conserved cysteine through the conserved F or W. Each record gives: V gene, J gene, clone size, D gene, CDR3 DNA, CDR3 protein. D genes are given only for firm matches. Size tells how often a clone was seen (once, few, many) or the class of an expanded clone, and some rows leave it out.

TRBV28,TRBJ1-5,once,TRBD1,TGTGCCAGCAGTTTATCCGGACAGGGGGAAAATCAGCCCCAGCATTTT,CASSLSGQGENQPQHF
TRBV5-4,TRBJ2-7,-,TRBD2,TGTGCCAGCAGCAGGGGGGGGCTAGCGGGAGATTTTGGGTACTTC,CASSRGGLAGDFGYF
TRBV28,TRBJ2-3,few,TRBD2,TGTGCCAGCATACGGGGGAGGGCCAAAGATACGCAGTATTTT,CASIRGRAKDTQYF
TRBV7-9,TRBJ1-4,-,TRBD1,TGTGCCAGCAGCTTAGAACTCCTGGGTGGACAGGGGGTACATGAAAAACTGTTTTTT,CASSLELLGGQGVHEKLFF
TRBV10-1,TRBJ2-2,once,-,TGCGCCAGCACAGCGGGCGCCACCGGGGAGCTGTTTTTT,CASTAGATGELFF
TRBV28,TRBJ2-2,once,-,TGTGCCAGCAGTTTACTCGTGGGAGGGAACACCGGGGAGCTGTTTTTT,CASSLLVGGNTGELFF
TRBV19,TRBJ1-4,-,-,TGTGCCAGTAGTAGCGGACAGTGGAATGAAAAACTGTTTTTT,CASSSGQWNEKLFF
TRBV9,TRBJ2-5,-,-,TGTGCCAGCAGCGCAACAGGGATCGGTGAGACCCAGTACTTC,CASSATGIGETQYF
TRBV7-9,TRBJ2-6,-,-,TGTGCCAGCAGCTTAGATCGACAGTTCAGCTCTGGGGCCAACGTCCTGACTTTC,CASSLDRQFSSGANVLTF
TRBV7-8,TRBJ2-1,few,TRBD2,TGTGCCAGCAGGGCGGGATTCCGAGGGCTAGCGGGAGGGAACAATGAGCAGTTCTTC,CASRAGFRGLAGGNNEQFF
TRBV28,TRBJ1-1,-,-,TGTGCCAGTAGGATTCGGGGGGCTTCGTCTGAAGCTTTCTTT,CASRIRGASSEAFF
TRBV25-1,TRBJ2-2,-,-,TGTGCCAGCAGTCCGAGGGCCGGGGAGCTGTTTTTT,CASSPRAGELFF
TRBV28,TRBJ1-5,-,TRBD1,TGTGCCAGCAGTCTCAGGGGGCAGTTTGGCAATCAGCCCCAGCATTTT,CASSLRGQFGNQPQHF
TRBV5-1,TRBJ2-2,-,TRBD2,TGCGCCAGCAGCTTGGGACTAGCGGGCTATAACACCGGGGAGCTGTTTTTT,CASSLGLAGYNTGELFF
TRBV28,TRBJ2-1,-,-,TGTGCCAGCAGAGCCGTGCCCCTACCCAATGAGCAGTTCTTC,CASRAVPLPNEQFF
TRBV18,TRBJ1-1,-,TRBD1,TGTGCCAGCTCAGAAACCGGGACAGGGGTTGCTGAAGCTTTCTTT,CASSETGTGVAEAFF
TRBV19,TRBJ1-2,-,-,TGTGCCAGTACCGGCCGGAGGGGTGAAACGGATGGCTACACCTTC,CASTGRRGETDGYTF
TRBV28,TRBJ1-4,-,-,TGTGCCAGCAGACCGGGGGGCACTAATGAAAAACTGTTTTTT,CASRPGGTNEKLFF
TRBV7-2,TRBJ2-4,once,TRBD1,TGTGCCAGCAGCTCTAGGACAGGGATCGCCAAAAACATTCAGTACTTC,CASSSRTGIAKNIQYF
TRBV12-3/TRBV12-4,TRBJ1-6,-,-,TGTGCCAGCAGTCAGGCCCAGGGACCCCTCCACTTT,CASSQAQGPLHF
TRBV6-5,TRBJ2-7,-,-,TGTGCCAGCAGGGACAGCTACGAGCAGTACTTC,CASRDSYEQYF
TRBV28,TRBJ1-3,-,-,TGTGCCAGCAGTTTATTTCGTTCGGACACCATATATTTT,CASSLFRSDTIYF
TRBV7-3,TRBJ2-7,once,TRBD1,TGTGCCAGCAGCATCGTTCACAGGGGGCCCTACGAGCAGTACTTC,CASSIVHRGPYEQYF
TRBV30,TRBJ2-2,-,TRBD2,TGTGCCTGGAGGGTTAGACTAGCGGAAAACACCGGGGAGCTGTTTTTT,CAWRVRLAENTGELFF